These 19 T cell receptor beta chains share one sample of origin, sequenced in a study of technical replicates of blood from a few donors (dated by TCRdb to about 2017). The library was built by means of the immunoSEQ multiplex PCR assay. TCRdb took this table from immuneACCESS and kept in-frame rearrangements with V and J called. Such tables lack part of the clones; where checked against another copy, unresolved V genes explain under half of the gap, and the rest is unexplained. The sample table shows some 70,000 clones, and 85% to 90% are seen once. Approximately 4.5% of the sample belongs to the ten largest clones. The sequencing sample was made of PBMCs. These receptors originate from a human donor in good health. Some clones in this sample may be carry-over from other donors' samples.

J is TRBJ1-2 and V is TRBV6-5; possibly TRBD1 for D (5 bases). Looked up from germline, CDR1 is MNHEY and CDR2 is SVGAGI. V lost 7 bases and J lost 3, with 18 bases in between. The CDR3 totals 15 residues. CDR3 DNA: TGTGCCAGCATAAAGAGGCAGGGTATGGACTATGGCTACACCTTC. It yields the protein CASIKRQGMDYGYTF.

The V and J genes are TRBV7-8 and TRBJ2-1; TRBD2 might be the D (6 bases). The germline V gene encodes CDR1 SGHVS and CDR2 FQNEAQ. The CDR3 is 15 residues long. The germline V and J ends were trimmed by 0 bases and 5 bases, with 11 bases remaining between them. The CDR3 nucleotides read TGTGCCAGCAGCTTAGCGGGACTCAAAAACAATGAGCAGTTCTTC. Encoded protein: CASSLAGLKNNEQFF.

The chain employs TRBV13 and TRBJ2-3; a possible D gene is TRBD2 (7 bases). The V gene lost 5 bases and the J gene lost 6 bases, with 15 bases spanning the gap. The CDR3 is 14 amino acids. Germline lookup yields CDR1 PRHDT and CDR2 FYEKMQ (reference sequence). For the CDR3, the DNA is TGTGCCAGCAGCCCTAGGGGGGGTGAGGATACGCAGTATTTT. This gives the protein CASSPRGGEDTQYF.

The rearrangement joins TRBV6-6 to TRBJ1-6, with a weak D call TRBD1 (5 bases). CDR1 MNHNY and CDR2 SVGAGI come from the germline V gene (reference sequence). V lost 6 bases and J lost 7, with 16 bases in between. The CDR3 covers 15 residues. The CDR3 DNA follows: TGTGCCAGCAGAGGTACTGGGCAGGGCAATTCACCCCTCCACTTT. This codes for CASRGTGQGNSPLHF.

The gene calls are TRBV11-2 and TRBJ1-1; D not resolved. This CDR3 is 13 amino acids long. Germline V gives CDR1 SGHAT, CDR2 FQNNGV. V was cut by 5 bases and J by 3 bases, with 10 bases left in between. In DNA, the CDR3 is TGTGCCAGCAGCCCCCAGCAGGACACTGAAGCTTTCTTT. Protein sequence: CASSPQQDTEAFF.

The chain has TRBV4-2 and TRBJ2-2, with 14 bases fitting TRBD2. The CDR3 contains 16 residues. Germline V gene sequence: CDR1 LGHNA, CDR2 YNFKEQ. The junction had 5 bases not matched to a gene; V was cut back by 2 bases and J by 9 bases. CDR3 protein: CASSQPGTSGSRELFF. The CDR3 region has the DNA TGTGCCAGCAGCCAACCCGGGACTAGCGGGAGCCGGGAGCTGTTTTTT.

The rearrangement uses TRBV9 and TRBJ1-6, with D unclear. Germline loops: CDR1 SGDLS, CDR2 YYNGEE. The CDR3 contains 14 residues. Trimming pared 5 bases from V and 2 bases from J, leaving 8 bases between. The CDR3: CASRAETYNSPLHF. The CDR3, as DNA: TGTGCCAGCAGAGCCGAAACCTATAATTCACCCCTCCACTTT.

There are a few counts of this clone. V usage is TRBV6-5 and J usage is TRBJ1-2; D perhaps matches TRBD1 (5 bases). The CDR3 contains 15 residues. In germline, CDR1 is MNHEY, CDR2 SVGAGI. Trimming removed 5 bases at V and 8 bases at J, with 21 bases between. CDR3 nucleotide sequence: TGTGCCAGCAGTCCCCGGGGACTAGCAATGTTGGGCTACACCTTC. It yields the protein CASSPRGLAMLGYTF.

The V gene is TRBV27, the J gene TRBJ1-1; 9 positions agree with TRBD1. Germline CDR1 is MNHEY and CDR2 is SMNVEV (reference sequence). J lost 5 bases, V lost 0 bases, and 4 bases had no gene match. The CDR3 spans 15 residues. DNA of the CDR3: TGTGCCAGCAGTTTATCACAGGGGGCGCATACTGAAGCTTTCTTT. It translates to CASSLSQGAHTEAFF.

The rearrangement links TRBV18 to TRBJ1-5; D is uncertain. The ends were cut back, 1 base at V and 7 bases at J, with 14 bases in the middle. Germline values: CDR1 KGHSH, CDR2 LQKENI. The CDR3 loop spans 15 amino acids. CDR3 protein: CASSPQWRAGQPQHF. The CDR3 nucleotides are TGTGCCAGCTCACCACAATGGAGAGCGGGCCAGCCCCAGCATTTT.

The chain recombines TRBV4-1 with TRBJ2-2; no clear D. This CDR3 is 15 amino acids long. Trimming stripped 6 bases from V and 2 bases from J, with 13 bases between. The V gene's germline CDR1 is MGHRA and CDR2 YSYEKL. This CDR3 is CASRLRWPNTGELFF. In DNA form, the CDR3 reads TGCGCCAGCAGACTACGATGGCCAAACACCGGGGAGCTGTTTTTT.

This clone was seen only a few times. V usage is TRBV5-1 and J usage is TRBJ1-2; TRBD1 is a possible D gene (5 bases). Germline CDR1 reads SGHRS; CDR2 reads YFSETQ. There are 15 residues in the CDR3. Trimming took 4 bases from V and 8 from J, leaving 21 bases between them. The CDR3: CASSPLGREGWGYTF. In DNA, the CDR3 is TGCGCCAGCAGCCCTCTGGGCAGGGAGGGATGGGGCTACACCTTC.

This chain's CDR3 is CASSPGGSMYEQYF. In nucleotides, the CDR3 is TGTGCCAGCAGCCCCGGAGGGAGCATGTACGAGCAGTACTTC. The chain joins TRBV7-2 to TRBJ2-7, with TRBD2 as a possible D gene (6 bases). There are 14 residues in the CDR3. The germline V and J ends were trimmed by 5 bases and 4 bases, with 15 bases remaining between them. Germline V gives CDR1 SGHTA, CDR2 FQGNSA.

This clone showed up just a few times. The chain employs TRBV30 and TRBJ2-2; TRBD2 aligns across 11 bases. The length of the CDR3 is 15 residues. From germline, CDR1 is GTSNPN and CDR2 SVGIG (reference sequence). The V gene end was trimmed by 2 bases and the J gene end by 7 bases; junction bases not matched to a gene: 6. This chain's CDR3 is CAWSNLGLADGELFF. CDR3 in DNA: TGTGCCTGGAGTAATCTGGGACTAGCGGACGGGGAGCTGTTTTTT.

This chain links TRBV7-9 with TRBJ1-3; TRBD1 agrees at 10 bases. V was clipped by 5 bases and J by 2 bases; unmatched bases: 3. The germline gives CDR1 SEHNR, CDR2 FQNEAQ (reference sequence). The CDR3 spans 15 residues. CDR3 loop: CASSVTGGTGNTIYF. In DNA, the CDR3 is TGTGCCAGCAGCGTGACAGGGGGCACTGGAAACACCATATATTTT.

The chain recombines TRBV6-1 with TRBJ2-5; 7 bases line up with TRBD1. Germline V gives CDR1 MNHNS, CDR2 SASEGT. CDR3 size: 15 residues. With V trimmed by 8 bases and J by 4 bases, 13 bases remained unmatched. The CDR3 nucleotides are TGTGCCAGCGCCTCTGGCGACGAGGGGGCAGAGACCCAGTACTTC. This codes for CASASGDEGAETQYF.

This clone was observed a single time. The gene calls are TRBV5-1 and TRBJ2-1, with 9 bases fitting TRBD2. The CDR3 has 15 amino acids. Germline V lookup: CDR1 SGHRS, CDR2 YFSETQ. After removal of 4 bases from V and 7 bases from J, the junction contained 9 bases not matched to a gene. The chain's CDR3 is CASSRDRGGANEQFF. CDR3 coding DNA: TGCGCCAGCAGCCGGGACCGCGGGGGGGCAAATGAGCAGTTCTTC.

Concerning this clone itself: Germline and junction disagree at one end, which may indicate a read error. This chain links TRBV10-3 with TRBJ2-7; TRBD1 matches at 9 bases. The CDR3 has 11 residues. Germline-derived CDR1 and CDR2 are ENHRY and SYGVKD. The CDR3 region is CAATGGQGSLF. CDR3 sequence (DNA): TGTGCCGCAACAGGTGGACAGGGGTCCCTCTTC.

The chain's CDR3 is CASSESFGYTF. The CDR3 DNA reads as TGTGCCAGCAGTGAGAGCTTTGGCTACACCTTC. V and J are TRBV25-1 and TRBJ1-2; the D is unclear. The V gene lost 3 bases and the J gene lost 7 bases, with 6 bases spanning the gap. Germline CDR1 reads MGHDK; CDR2 reads SYGVNS. There are 11 residues in the CDR3.